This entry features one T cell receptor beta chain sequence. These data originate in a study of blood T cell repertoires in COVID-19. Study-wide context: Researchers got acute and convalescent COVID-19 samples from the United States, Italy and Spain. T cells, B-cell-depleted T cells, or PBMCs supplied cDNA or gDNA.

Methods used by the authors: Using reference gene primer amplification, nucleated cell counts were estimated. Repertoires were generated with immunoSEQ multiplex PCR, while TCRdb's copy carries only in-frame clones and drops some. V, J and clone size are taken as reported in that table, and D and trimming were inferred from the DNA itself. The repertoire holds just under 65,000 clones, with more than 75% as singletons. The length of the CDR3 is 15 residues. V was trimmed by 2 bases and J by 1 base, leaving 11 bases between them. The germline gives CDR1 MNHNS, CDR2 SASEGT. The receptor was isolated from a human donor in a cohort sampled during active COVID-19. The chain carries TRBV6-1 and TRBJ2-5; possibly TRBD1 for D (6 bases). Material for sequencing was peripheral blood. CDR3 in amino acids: CASSESRGFQETQYF. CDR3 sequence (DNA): TGTGCCAGCAGTGAATCGAGGGGGTTCCAAGAGACCCAGTACTTC.